This passage covers 10 T cell receptor beta chains from one sample sequenced in a study of OX40 agonist ivuxolimab in advanced cancers. Libraries were prepared by immunoSEQ multiplex PCR; TCRdb keeps only in-frame clonotypes and omits some of them. Of 70,000 to 85,000 clones in the sample, just over 90% were seen once. The source material was CD4+ or CD8+ T cells sorted from blood, sampled in a trial of the OX40 agonist ivuxolimab. These receptor sequences come from an adult with an advanced solid tumor such as melanoma, head and neck, liver or kidney cancer.

The chain is built from TRBV28 and TRBJ1-2; possible D gene TRBD1, 6 bases. Germline V gene sequence: CDR1 MDHEN, CDR2 SYDVKM. V lost 5 bases and J 1 base, leaving 8 bases between the germline ends. The CDR3 runs 13 residues. The DNA for the CDR3 is TGTGCCAGCAGTCTGGGACATAACTATGGCTACACCTTC. It specifies CASSLGHNYGYTF.

The chain is built from TRBV6-5 and TRBJ2-5; possibly TRBD2 for D (7 bases). The CDR3 has 14 amino acids. Germline loops: CDR1 MNHEY, CDR2 SVGAGI. Trimming stripped 6 bases from V and 4 bases from J, with 15 bases between. CDR3 bases: TGTGCCAGCAGCGTGGGGGGGCGGTTAGAGACCCAGTACTTC. Its translation: CASSVGGRLETQYF.

The V and J genes are TRBV7-9 and TRBJ1-1; 8 bases fit TRBD1. This CDR3 region has 15 residues. Germline-derived CDR1 and CDR2 are SEHNR and FQNEAQ (reference sequence). The junction had 5 bases not matched to a gene; V was cut back by 5 bases and J by 0 bases. The CDR3 protein is CASSHGQGLNTEAFF. The CDR3 nucleotides read TGTGCCAGCAGCCACGGACAGGGTTTGAACACTGAAGCTTTCTTT. Full variable domain (rest looked up from reference TRBV7-9 and TRBJ1-1): DTGVSQNPRHKITKRGQNVTFRCDPISEHNRLYWYRQTLGQGPEFLTYFQNEAQLEKSRLLSDRFSAERPKGSFSTLEIQRTEQGDSAMYLCASSHGQGLNTEAFFGQGTRLTVV.

CDR3 DNA sequence: TGTGCCAGCAGCTCCGGGACTAGCGGCTACAATGAGCAGTTCTTC. Its protein product is CASSSGTSGYNEQFF. The J gene is TRBJ2-1, the V gene TRBV7-9; TRBD2 aligns across 11 bases. Per the germline V gene, CDR1 is SEHNR and CDR2 is FQNEAQ (reference sequence). Germline trimming cut 4 bases from V and 3 bases from J; bases unmatched to any gene: 2. The CDR3 sequence is 15 residues long.

Notes on this clone: Other DNA sequences in this specimen translate into the identical CDR3. The chain couples TRBV4-3 to TRBJ2-4, with D perhaps matching TRBD1 or TRBD2 (5 bases each). Trimming pared 4 bases from V and 1 base from J, leaving 11 bases between. The CDR3 runs 15 residues. CDR1 LGHNA and CDR2 YSLEER come from the germline V gene. CDR3 in amino acids: CASSPTGDAKNIQYF. The CDR3 coding sequence is TGCGCCAGCAGCCCGACCGGGGACGCCAAAAACATTCAGTACTTC.

This clone came up a few times. DNA for the CDR3: TGTGCCTGGACGGACAGGCTCTACACTGAAGCTTTCTTT. It is translated as CAWTDRLYTEAFF. The chain combines TRBV30 with TRBJ1-1; 7 nucleotides line up with TRBD1. V lost 4 bases to trimming and J lost 3 bases; unmatched junction nucleotides: 5. This CDR3 is 13 amino acids long. The V gene's germline CDR1 is GTSNPN and CDR2 SVGIG (reference sequence).

Written as DNA, the CDR3 is TGTGCCAGCAGCCAATACAGGGCTGGGGCCAACGTCCTGACTTTC. This sequence encodes CASSQYRAGANVLTF. The chain has TRBV14 and TRBJ2-6, with D possibly matching TRBD1 (6 bases). Germline V gene sequence: CDR1 SGHDN, CDR2 FVKESK. V was cut by 2 bases and J by 2 bases, with 7 bases left in between. The CDR3 consists of 15 residues.

The V call is TRBV19, the J call TRBJ2-2; D gene ambiguous. Germline CDR1 LNHDA, CDR2 SQIVND (reference sequence). The CDR3 has 16 amino acids. V lost 7 bases and J 4 bases, leaving 19 bases between the germline ends. Written as DNA, the CDR3 is TGTGCCAGTAATCACGGGCGACCCGGCGGCACCGGGGAGCTGTTTTTT. The encoded protein is CASNHGRPGGTGELFF.

The chain is built from TRBV19 and TRBJ1-1, with a tentative D call TRBD1 (6 bases). Trimming took off 1 base at V and 5 bases at J, with 11 bases between the two ends. CDR1 is LNHDA, CDR2 SQIVND, per germline (reference sequence). CDR3 size: 14 residues. Written as DNA, the CDR3 is TGTGCCAGTAGTATAGTAGGAGGGGGAACTGAAGCTTTCTTT. Residues: CASSIVGGGTEAFF.

The rearrangement uses TRBV11-1 and TRBJ2-7; TRBD1 aligns across 10 bases. Unmatched junction bases numbered 1, after V lost 4 bases and J lost 7 bases. Germline V gene lookup returns CDR1 SGHAT and CDR2 FQDESV (reference sequence). The CDR3 extends over 12 amino acids. The CDR3 nucleotides are TGTGCCAGCAGCTGGACAGGGGGGGAGCAGTACTTC. Translated, it gives CASSWTGGEQYF.